This TCR beta chain appears in the sequencing data of a study of T cells in Graves' hyperthyroidism and ophthalmopathy. Looking at the study overall: Upon initial diagnosis and before any treatment, peripheral blood was collected.

The sample holds many counts of this clonotype. The target antigen is unknown. RNA transcripts gave rise to amplified TCR beta CDR3 regions. First-round RT-PCR with HTBI primers amplified the TCR CDR3 region. Each CDR3 protein is one row after TCRdb ran MiXCR on the multiplex PCR reads. Of hundreds of thousands of distinct CDR3 sequences listed, 16% are singletons. Diagnoses were established using clinical symptoms, serum thyroxine and TRAb, thyroid ultrasound and orbital computed tomography. V trimming: 6 bases; J trimming: 2 bases; junction bases outside the gene matches: 9. Looked up from germline, CDR1 is MDHEN and CDR2 is SYDVKM. The CDR3 loop spans 15 amino acids. Overall study results and limits: Most expanded thyroid clonotypes above 0.001 recurred in blood.

This sequence joins TRBV28 and TRBJ2-7; 8 nucleotides match TRBD2. This TCR came from a woman in her 40s with Graves' ophthalmopathy. Sequenced sample: blood. The CDR3 nucleotides are TGTGCCAGCAGCTCCCCCGGACTAGCTGCCTACGAGCAGTACTTC. Translating gives CASSSPGLAAYEQYF.